This entry lists 23 T cell receptor beta chains sequenced from one sample in a study of T cells in Graves' hyperthyroidism and ophthalmopathy (dated by TCRdb to the late 2010s). Receptor libraries were prepared by multiplex PCR. Sequencing was carried out with an Illumina HiSeq 2000. The TCR beta CDR3 regions were amplified from RNA transcripts. For the first round of RT-PCR on the TCR CDR3, the HTBI primer set was used together with the Qiagen OneStep RT-PCR kit. TCRdb passed the public sequencing reads through fastp at Q25 and MiXCR, retaining productive beta sequences. One record per CDR3 amino acid sequence lists the most common genes and DNA. A total of about 380,000 distinct CDR3 sequences appear in this sample, roughly 18% of them only once. 40% of the sample comes from the top ten. Specimen: blood. These receptor sequences come from a man between 18 and 35 years old with Graves' ophthalmopathy.

The chain has TRBV20-1 and TRBJ2-2; D is perhaps TRBD1 or TRBD2 (6 bases each). CDR1 is DFQATT, CDR2 SNEGSKA, per germline (reference sequence). The CDR3 runs 14 residues. Trimming shortened V by 6 bases and J by 4 bases, and 15 bases separated the two germline ends. CDR3 in amino acids: CSATGGVGTGELFF. The CDR3 nucleotides read TGCAGTGCAACCGGGGGCGTTGGCACCGGGGAGCTGTTTTTT.

The chain has TRBV12-3 or TRBV12-4 and TRBJ1-5; D unresolved. The V end was cut by 4 bases, the J end by 4 bases, with 8 bases between. The CDR3 has 13 amino acids. CDR3 sequence reads: CASSYPGNQPQHF. The CDR3 DNA reads as TGTGCCAGCAGTTACCCGGGGAATCAGCCCCAGCATTTT.

The sample holds many counts of this clonotype. The chain employs TRBV18 and TRBJ1-3; unclear D gene. Germline assignment: CDR1 KGHSH and CDR2 LQKENI. CDR3 length equals 13 residues. V dropped 3 bases and J dropped 4 bases, with 7 bases sitting between them. CDR3 nucleotide sequence: TGTGCCAGCTCACCCCGGCAAGGAAACACCATATATTTT. Its protein product is CASSPRQGNTIYF.

This clonotype was found many times. The gene calls are TRBV7-9 and TRBJ2-7; no clear D. This CDR3 is 12 amino acids long. V lost 5 bases to trimming and J lost 7 bases, with 12 bases between them. The germline CDR1 and CDR2 sequences are SEHNR and FQNEAQ (reference sequence). The CDR3 DNA reads TGTGCCAGCAGCCCAGACGATGGGGAGCAGTACTTC. Protein sequence: CASSPDDGEQYF.

CDR3 DNA: TGTGCCAGCACCCCGACGGGACAGGGGTTCTACGAGCAGTACTTC. It is translated as CASTPTGQGFYEQYF. The V gene is TRBV9, the J gene TRBJ2-7; 10 bases fit TRBD1. The junction had 9 bases not matched to a gene; V was cut back by 6 bases and J by 3 bases. CDR3 length: 15 amino acids. Germline V gene lookup returns CDR1 SGDLS and CDR2 YYNGEE.

The V gene is TRBV4-1, the J gene TRBJ1-6; D not certain. Trimming removed 0 bases at V and 9 bases at J, with 15 bases between. The CDR3 is made up of 16 amino acids. The germline V gene has CDR1 MGHRA and CDR2 YSYEKL. The CDR3 loop reads CASSQDSAPDGSPLHF. In DNA, the CDR3 is TGCGCCAGCAGCCAAGATTCTGCCCCAGACGGTTCACCCCTCCACTTT.

In its sample, this clonotype was seen many times. The chain has TRBV20-1 and TRBJ2-4, with 8 bases lining up with TRBD1. CDR3 length: 15 residues. With V trimmed by 5 bases and J by 1 base, 7 bases remained unmatched. The germline gives CDR1 DFQATT, CDR2 SNEGSKA (reference sequence). The CDR3 nucleotides are TGCAGTGCTCACCCAGGGGGCAGGGCCAAAAACATTCAGTACTTC. Its protein product is CSAHPGGRAKNIQYF.

This clonotype was counted many times. The rearrangement links TRBV9 to TRBJ2-5, with 9 bases lining up with TRBD1. This CDR3 is 14 amino acids long. Trimming took 0 bases from V and 4 from J; bases not matched to a gene: 1. Germline values: CDR1 SGDLS, CDR2 YYNGEE. CDR3 coding DNA: TGTGCCAGCAGCGTAGGGGACAGGGCAGAGACCCAGTACTTC. Residues: CASSVGDRAETQYF.

The gene calls are TRBV7-2 and TRBJ1-4; possibly TRBD1 for D (6 bases). The V and J ends lost 2 bases and 10 bases respectively, with 17 bases between them. CDR1 SGHTA and CDR2 FQGNSA come from the germline V gene. This CDR3 has 15 amino acids. The CDR3 coding sequence is TGTGCCAGCAGCTTAAGGGGTCAACAGGGAAGAAAACTGTTTTTT. Encoded protein: CASSLRGQQGRKLFF. The full variable domain, completed using reference TRBV7-2 and TRBJ1-4, is GAGVSQSPSNKVTEKGKDVELRCDPISGHTALYWYRQSLGQGLEFLIYFQGNSAPDKSGLPSDRFSAERTGGSVSTLTIQRTQQEDSAVYLCASSLRGQQGRKLFFGSGTQLSVL.

This clonotype was seen repeatedly, ten times or more. The chain carries TRBV11-2 and TRBJ1-4; D ambiguous. Trimming pared 0 bases from V and 0 bases from J, leaving 2 bases between. The CDR3 totals 14 residues. Germline CDR1 and CDR2: SGHAT and FQNNGV. The CDR3 here is CASSLDATNEKLFF. The CDR3 DNA follows: TGTGCCAGCAGCTTAGATGCAACTAATGAAAAACTGTTTTTT.

V gene TRBV14 combines with J gene TRBJ2-7; D possibly corresponds to TRBD2 (6 bases). CDR3 length: 16 amino acids. Germline CDR1 and CDR2: SGHDN and FVKESK. V lost 1 base and J 4 bases, leaving 17 bases between the germline ends. This chain's CDR3 is CASSQGWDSSVYEQYF. The DNA of the CDR3 is TGTGCCAGCAGCCAAGGATGGGACTCCTCTGTGTACGAGCAGTACTTC.

This clonotype occurred a few times. J is TRBJ2-7 and V is TRBV13; D tentatively reads TRBD1 or TRBD2 (6 bases each). The germline CDR1 and CDR2 sequences are PRHDT and FYEKMQ (reference sequence). Trimming took off 0 bases at V and 0 bases at J, with 12 bases between the two ends. The CDR3 runs to 16 residues. The CDR3: CASSLGVGGGSYEQYF. CDR3 in DNA: TGTGCCAGCAGCTTAGGCGTAGGGGGAGGCTCCTACGAGCAGTACTTC.

Remarks on this clonotype: A clone one base away is much larger, so this may be a read error. It is likely a read error, because the conserved phenylalanine at the end of the CDR3 is missing. The V call is TRBV29-1, the J call TRBJ2-3; D gene uncertain. Trimming shortened V by 4 bases and J by 3 bases, and 14 bases separated the two germline ends. Germline-derived CDR1 and CDR2 are SQVTM and ANQGSEA. The CDR3 consists of 14 residues. Here the CDR3 reads CSVVAGVGTDTQYL. CDR3 in DNA: TGCAGCGTTGTCGCTGGTGTTGGAACAGATACGCAGTATCTT.

This clonotype was picked up many times. The rearrangement links TRBV6-2 or TRBV6-3 to TRBJ2-7; D unclear. The germline V gene has CDR1 MNHEY and CDR2 SVGEGT. V was clipped by 5 bases and J by 4 bases, with 9 bases between them. The CDR3 covers 12 residues. CDR3 in amino acids: CASSPGLYEQYF. Written as DNA, the CDR3 is TGTGCCAGCAGTCCAGGTCTGTACGAGCAGTACTTC.

This clonotype was recorded many times. The chain has TRBV5-8 and TRBJ1-1; perhaps TRBD1 as D (6 bases). The CDR3 spans 14 residues. Trimming shortened V by 2 bases and J by 0 bases, and 8 bases separated the two germline ends. The germline V gene encodes CDR1 SGHTS and CDR2 YDEGEE. CDR3 residues: CASSFRGLNTEAFF. CDR3 in DNA: TGTGCCAGCAGCTTTAGGGGGTTGAACACTGAAGCTTTCTTT.

This clonotype was observed many times. This chain uses TRBV7-9 with TRBJ2-1; possible D gene TRBD2, 5 bases. Germline loops: CDR1 SEHNR, CDR2 FQNEAQ (reference sequence). V lost 5 bases to trimming and J lost 9 bases, with 17 bases between them. The CDR3 is made up of 14 amino acids. CDR3 bases: TGTGCCAGCAGCGAGGACGGGGTGGTTGGTGAGCAGTTCTTC. Translated: CASSEDGVVGEQFF.

This clonotype was seen repeatedly, ten times or more. The rearrangement links TRBV2 to TRBJ1-2; D is uncertain. V lost 6 bases and J 8 bases, leaving 28 bases between the germline ends. Germline values: CDR1 SNHLY, CDR2 FYNNEI. This CDR3 contains 17 residues. Here the CDR3 DNA reads TGTGCCAGCAGCGGGAAGGAGGTCGTTCCGGACGGGCGAGGCTACACCTTC. Translating gives CASSGKEVVPDGRGYTF.

This clonotype was seen a few times. The V gene is TRBV7-9, the J gene TRBJ2-3; D might be TRBD2 (7 bases). Germline lookup yields CDR1 SEHNR and CDR2 FQNEAQ (reference sequence). The ends were cut back, 5 bases at V and 3 bases at J, with 21 bases in the middle. CDR3 length equals 17 residues. The CDR3 loop is CASSHPLTGGPTDTQYF. In nucleotides, the CDR3 is TGTGCCAGCAGCCACCCCCTGACGGGGGGCCCGACAGATACGCAGTATTTT.

This clonotype was detected a few times. V usage is TRBV7-2 and J usage is TRBJ1-2, with 9 positions matching TRBD1. The germline V gene encodes CDR1 SGHTA and CDR2 FQGNSA. V dropped 3 bases and J dropped 4; count of bases not matched to a gene: 3. CDR3 size: 14 residues. This chain's CDR3 is CASSFDRGSYGYTF. The CDR3 coding sequence is TGTGCCAGCAGCTTCGACAGGGGGAGCTATGGCTACACCTTC.

The DNA for the CDR3 is TGTGCCAGCACCCTTGGGGACTGGAACACCATATATTTT. Protein: CASTLGDWNTIYF. The chain has TRBV18 and TRBJ1-3, with TRBD1 as a possible D gene (5 bases). Trimming pared 8 bases from V and 7 bases from J, leaving 15 bases between. This CDR3 has 13 amino acids. The germline CDR1 and CDR2 sequences are KGHSH and LQKENI.

This clonotype was counted between two and nine times. This chain joins TRBV6-1 and TRBJ2-2; D possibly corresponds to TRBD2 (7 bases). The V gene lost 9 bases and the J gene lost 0 bases, with 14 bases spanning the gap. The CDR3 spans 15 residues. The germline V gene encodes CDR1 MNHNS and CDR2 SASEGT. CDR3 region: CASTRGGPNTGELFF. The CDR3 nucleotides are TGTGCCAGTACTAGGGGGGGGCCGAACACCGGGGAGCTGTTTTTT.

This clonotype has a count of ten or more. The V gene is TRBV28, the J gene TRBJ1-2; 7 bases align to TRBD1. The CDR3 runs to 13 residues. Trimming at V came to 8 bases and at J to 3 bases, leaving 6 bases not matched to a gene. CDR1 is MDHEN, CDR2 SYDVKM, per germline. CDR3 DNA sequence: TGTGCCAGCCACGGAGGGGGCCACTATGGCTACACCTTC. Translation gives CASHGGGHYGYTF.

The V gene is TRBV5-1, the J gene TRBJ2-5, with D hard to call. The CDR3 length is 8 residues. The germline CDR1 and CDR2 sequences are SGHRS and YFSETQ. V was clipped by 5 bases and J by 14 bases, with 7 bases between them. The CDR3 DNA sequence: TGCGCCAGCAGATCCTGCTACTTC. Protein: CASRSCYF.